This entry lists 17 T cell receptor beta chains sequenced from one sample in a study of glioma-infiltrating T cells. Using RNA template, CDR3s of TCR alpha and beta were amplified with iRepertoire arm-PCR. TCRdb re-analysed the multiplex PCR reads in MiXCR, keeping a single row per CDR3 protein. The sample records fewer than 500,000 distinct CDR3 sequences, roughly two fifths being singletons. Sequenced sample: glioma tissue, nonneoplastic brain tissue, or PBMCs (not recorded which). Receptors were obtained from a human donor with low-grade glioma or glioblastoma, undergoing nonglioma brain surgery, or in good health (not recorded which).

This chain links TRBV6-5 with TRBJ1-2; D is perhaps TRBD1 (5 bases). The CDR3 totals 13 residues. Trimming pared 6 bases from V and 3 bases from J, leaving 11 bases between. The germline gives CDR1 MNHEY, CDR2 SVGAGI. The CDR3 nucleotides read TGTGCCAGCAGGTACGGGGGAGACTATGGCTACACCTTC. It encodes CASRYGGDYGYTF.

V is TRBV7-4 and J is TRBJ2-1, with unresolved D. V lost 5 bases to trimming and J lost 8 bases, with 7 bases between them. The CDR3 has 11 residues. Germline CDR1 reads SGHVT; CDR2 reads SQSDAQ. The DNA of the CDR3 is TGTGCCAGCAGCCCATGCTATGAGCAGTTCTTC. This translates into CASSPCYEQFF.

With respect to this clonotype: Lacking the conserved final phenylalanine or tryptophan, this CDR3 likely reflects a read error. V is TRBV6-2 or TRBV6-3 and J is TRBJ2-4, with 7 bases identical to TRBD1. V lost 5 bases to trimming and J lost 0 bases; unmatched junction nucleotides: 7. The CDR3 runs to 16 residues. The germline gives CDR1 MNHEY, CDR2 SVGEGT. The CDR3, as DNA: TGTGCCAGCAGTCGAAGGGACAGATTAGCCAAAAACATTCAGTACCTC. As protein: CASSRRDRLAKNIQYL.

The chain joins TRBV7-2 to TRBJ2-7; D is possibly TRBD2 (6 bases). Deletions cut 5 bases from V and 1 base from J, with 9 bases between. The germline gives CDR1 SGHTA, CDR2 FQGNSA. The CDR3 extends over 13 amino acids. CDR3 residues: CASSPEGSYEQYF. The DNA for the CDR3 is TGTGCCAGCAGCCCGGAGGGATCCTACGAGCAGTACTTC.

This clonotype showed up many times. The chain employs TRBV15 and TRBJ2-1; TRBD2 is a possible D gene (6 bases). In germline, CDR1 is LNHNV, CDR2 YYDKDF (reference sequence). This CDR3 contains 17 residues. V lost 0 bases and J lost 3, with 15 bases in between. Written as DNA, the CDR3 is TGTGCCACCAGCAGAGATCAGCCGGGACTTCTCTACAATGAGCAGTTCTTC. This gives the protein CATSRDQPGLLYNEQFF.

This clonotype was recorded a few times. This rearrangement joins TRBV20-1 to TRBJ1-1; D unclear. Trimming cost V 0 bases and J 4 bases, with 12 bases left between them. Per the germline V gene, CDR1 is DFQATT and CDR2 is SNEGSKA (reference sequence). The CDR3 spans 14 residues. The CDR3 loop reads CSARDRVGGTEAFF. CDR3 DNA: TGCAGTGCTAGAGATCGGGTGGGAGGCACTGAAGCTTTCTTT.

CDR3 in DNA: TGTGCCATCAGCCGACTGTGGGATACGTACACCGGGGAGCTGTTTTTT. It codes for CAISRLWDTYTGELFF. The gene calls are TRBV10-3 and TRBJ2-2, with D uncertain. Germline loops: CDR1 ENHRY, CDR2 SYGVKD. V lost 6 bases, J lost 3 bases, and 17 bases lay in between. The CDR3 extends over 16 amino acids.

This clonotype was picked up many times. The genes are TRBV28 and TRBJ2-7; the D gene is possibly TRBD1 (6 bases). The CDR3 is made up of 14 amino acids. Germline V gives CDR1 MDHEN, CDR2 SYDVKM. V was cut by 5 bases and J by 2 bases, with 13 bases left in between. Written as DNA, the CDR3 is TGTGCCAGCAGTCCAGAGGGGGAAACCTACGAGCAGTACTTC. Amino acids: CASSPEGETYEQYF.

The chain employs TRBV6-1 and TRBJ2-7; a possible D gene is TRBD2 (5 bases). Germline loops: CDR1 MNHNS, CDR2 SASEGT. The CDR3 is made up of 13 amino acids. V was trimmed by 4 bases and J by 4 bases, leaving 11 bases between them. CDR3 nucleotide sequence: TGTGCCAGCAGTGGCTTACGGGGTTACGAGCAGTACTTC. Its translation is CASSGLRGYEQYF.

Of note for this clonotype: It may be a read error: a sequence one base away is much more abundant. The conserved closing phenylalanine or tryptophan is absent in this CDR3, likely reflecting a read error. The chain couples TRBV6-1 to TRBJ1-1, with a possible D match to TRBD1 (5 bases). The CDR3 has 17 residues. V lost 1 base and J lost 2, with 17 bases in between. CDR1 and CDR2 from the germline V gene are MNHNS and SASEGT. The CDR3, as DNA: TGTGCCAGCAGTGAAGTATGGTGGCAGGGAAAAAACACTGAAGCTTTCTAT. Protein: CASSEVWWQGKNTEAFY.

The rearrangement links TRBV29-1 to TRBJ1-4; D unclear. CDR3 length: 13 amino acids. Trimming shortened V by 2 bases and J by 4 bases, and 8 bases separated the two germline ends. Germline lookup yields CDR1 SQVTM and CDR2 ANQGSEA. The CDR3 loop is CSVERQRNEKLFF. In DNA form, the CDR3 reads TGCAGCGTTGAAAGGCAGCGTAATGAAAAACTGTTTTTT.

The chain combines TRBV28 with TRBJ2-3; unclear D gene. Germline CDR1 is MDHEN and CDR2 is SYDVKM. The CDR3 is 16 amino acids. The V end lost 5 bases, the J end lost 2 bases, and 17 bases lay between the germline ends. CDR3 sequence (DNA): TGTGCCAGCAGTCCCGCCCGGGCCGCTCTCACAGATACGCAGTATTTT. Protein sequence: CASSPARAALTDTQYF.

As for this clonotype: The conserved phenylalanine or tryptophan is not found at the CDR3 terminus, so this likely reflects a read error. Because the CDR3's place on the DNA is in doubt, the DNA is left out and the CDR3 is given as listed by TCRdb. The rearrangement uses TRBV20-1 and TRBJ1-1. Termini included, the CDR3 measures 8 amino acids. Germline CDR1 DFQATT, CDR2 SNEGSKA (reference sequence). The CDR3 loop is CSARGPSL.

The chain is built from TRBV4-1 and TRBJ2-7; maybe TRBD1 (6 bases). The germline V and J ends were trimmed by 1 base and 3 bases, with 13 bases remaining between them. The V gene's germline CDR1 is MGHRA and CDR2 YSYEKL. The CDR3 is 15 residues long. The DNA for the CDR3 is TGCGCCAGCAGCCAAGTAGGCCAGGGACACTACGAGCAGTACTTC. Translating gives CASSQVGQGHYEQYF.

The rearrangement links TRBV2 to TRBJ2-5; D is perhaps TRBD1 or TRBD2 (5 bases each). Germline V gene lookup returns CDR1 SNHLY and CDR2 FYNNEI. CDR3 size: 15 residues. V lost 0 bases, J lost 2 bases, and 10 bases lay in between. The CDR3 DNA reads TGTGCCAGCAGTGAAGCGCTTGGGGGTCAAGAGACCCAGTACTTC. It is translated as CASSEALGGQETQYF.

J is TRBJ2-5 and V is TRBV2; D is undetermined. This CDR3 comprises 10 residues. V lost 6 bases to trimming and J lost 6 bases, with 5 bases between them. Germline CDR1 and CDR2: SNHLY and FYNNEI. The CDR3 spells CASREKTQYF. The CDR3 DNA reads as TGTGCCAGCAGGGAAAAGACCCAGTACTTC.

On this clonotype itself: At one of its ends the junction is not consistent with the germline gene, which may arise from a read error. The CDR3 protein is CASSLVFSESTGTQYF. Here the CDR3 DNA reads TGTGCCAGCAGCTTGGTGTTCAGCGAAAGCACAGGTACGCAGTATTTT. The chain recombines TRBV5-3 with TRBJ2-3, with TRBD1 as a possible D gene (5 bases). TRBV5-3 is labeled an ORF, and its function is uncertain. The CDR3 extends over 16 amino acids.